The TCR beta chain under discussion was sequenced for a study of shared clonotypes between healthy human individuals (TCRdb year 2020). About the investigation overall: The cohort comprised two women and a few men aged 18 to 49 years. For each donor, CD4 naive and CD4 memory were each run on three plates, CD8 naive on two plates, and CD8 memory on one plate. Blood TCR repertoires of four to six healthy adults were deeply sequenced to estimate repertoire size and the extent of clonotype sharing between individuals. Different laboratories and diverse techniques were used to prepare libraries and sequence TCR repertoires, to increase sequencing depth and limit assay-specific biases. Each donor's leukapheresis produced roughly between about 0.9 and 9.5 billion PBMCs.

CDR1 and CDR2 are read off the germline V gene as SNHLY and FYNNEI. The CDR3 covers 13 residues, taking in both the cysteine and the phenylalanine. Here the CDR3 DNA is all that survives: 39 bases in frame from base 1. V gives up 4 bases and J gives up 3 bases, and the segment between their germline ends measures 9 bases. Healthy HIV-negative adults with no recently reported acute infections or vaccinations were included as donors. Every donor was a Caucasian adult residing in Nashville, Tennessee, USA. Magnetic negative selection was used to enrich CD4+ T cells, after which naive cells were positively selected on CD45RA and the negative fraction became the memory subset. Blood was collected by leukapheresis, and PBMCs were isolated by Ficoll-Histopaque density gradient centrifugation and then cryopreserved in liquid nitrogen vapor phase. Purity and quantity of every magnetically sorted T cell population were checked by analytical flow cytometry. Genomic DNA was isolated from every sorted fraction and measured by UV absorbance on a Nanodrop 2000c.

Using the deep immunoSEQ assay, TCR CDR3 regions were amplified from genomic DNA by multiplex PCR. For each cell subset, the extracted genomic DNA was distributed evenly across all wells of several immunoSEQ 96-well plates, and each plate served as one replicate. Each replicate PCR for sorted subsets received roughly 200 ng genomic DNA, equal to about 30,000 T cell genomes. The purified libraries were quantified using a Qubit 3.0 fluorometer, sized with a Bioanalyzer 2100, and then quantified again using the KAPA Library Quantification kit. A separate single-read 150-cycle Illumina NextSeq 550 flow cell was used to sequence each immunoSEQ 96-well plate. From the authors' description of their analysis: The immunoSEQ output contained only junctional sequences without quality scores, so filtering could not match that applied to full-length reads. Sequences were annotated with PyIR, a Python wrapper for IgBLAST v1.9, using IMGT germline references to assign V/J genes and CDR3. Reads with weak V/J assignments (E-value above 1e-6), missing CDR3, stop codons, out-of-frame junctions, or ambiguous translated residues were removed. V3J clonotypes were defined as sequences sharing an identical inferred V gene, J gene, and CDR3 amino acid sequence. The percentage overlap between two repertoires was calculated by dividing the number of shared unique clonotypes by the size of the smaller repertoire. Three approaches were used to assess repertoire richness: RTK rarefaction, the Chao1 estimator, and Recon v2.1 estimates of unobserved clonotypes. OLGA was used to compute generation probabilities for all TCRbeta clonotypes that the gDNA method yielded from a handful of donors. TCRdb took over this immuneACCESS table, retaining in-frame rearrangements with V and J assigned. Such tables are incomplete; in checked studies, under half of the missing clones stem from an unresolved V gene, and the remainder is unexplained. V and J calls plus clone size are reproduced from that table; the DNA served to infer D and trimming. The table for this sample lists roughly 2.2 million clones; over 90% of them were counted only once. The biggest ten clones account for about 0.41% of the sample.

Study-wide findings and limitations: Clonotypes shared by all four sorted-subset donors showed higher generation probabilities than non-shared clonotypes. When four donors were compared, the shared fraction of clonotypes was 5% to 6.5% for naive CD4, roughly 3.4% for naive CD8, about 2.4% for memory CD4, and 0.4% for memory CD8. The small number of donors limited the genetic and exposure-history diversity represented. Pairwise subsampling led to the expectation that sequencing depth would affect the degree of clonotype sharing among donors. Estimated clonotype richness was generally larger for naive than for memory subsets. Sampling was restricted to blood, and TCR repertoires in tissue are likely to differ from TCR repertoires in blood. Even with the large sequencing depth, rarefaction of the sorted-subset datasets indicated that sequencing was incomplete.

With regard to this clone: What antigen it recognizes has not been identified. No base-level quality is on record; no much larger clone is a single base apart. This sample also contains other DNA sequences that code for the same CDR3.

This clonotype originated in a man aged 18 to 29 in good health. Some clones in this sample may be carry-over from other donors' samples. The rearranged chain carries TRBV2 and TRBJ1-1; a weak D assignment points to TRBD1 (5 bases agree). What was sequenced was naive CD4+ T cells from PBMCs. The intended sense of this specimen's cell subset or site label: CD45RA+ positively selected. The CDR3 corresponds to CASSVRGDTEAFF. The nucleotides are TGTGCCAGCAGTGTTAGAGGGGACACTGAAGCTTTCTTT.